This T cell receptor (beta chain) was recovered during a study of T cell responses to AZD1222 COVID-19 vaccine. Broader study findings: It should be noted that donors were predominantly white British and more often female, and clonal diversity was possibly underestimated. Within unmutated variant regions lay the reported targets of nearly half of spike-specific TCRs. A rise in Spike-specific TCR breadth and depth followed two AZD1222 doses.

TCRdb's table, derived via immunoSEQ multiplex PCR, lists solely in-frame clones and lacks some. This table has 100,000 to 150,000 clones, around 89% appearing once. After removal of 4 bases from V and 2 bases from J, the junction contained 6 bases not matched to a gene. Germline CDR1 is SGDLS and CDR2 is YYNGEE. The CDR3 spans 15 residues. In this sample, this clone turned up once. Its specificity is not known. The genes are TRBV9 and TRBJ2-7, with 10 bases that match TRBD2. The receptor comes from an adult in good health. Material: peripheral blood, obtained on day 0 of MenACWY control vaccination. CDR3 amino acids: CASSQGTSATYEQYF. For the CDR3, the DNA is TGTGCCAGCAGCCAAGGGACTAGCGCAACCTACGAGCAGTACTTC.